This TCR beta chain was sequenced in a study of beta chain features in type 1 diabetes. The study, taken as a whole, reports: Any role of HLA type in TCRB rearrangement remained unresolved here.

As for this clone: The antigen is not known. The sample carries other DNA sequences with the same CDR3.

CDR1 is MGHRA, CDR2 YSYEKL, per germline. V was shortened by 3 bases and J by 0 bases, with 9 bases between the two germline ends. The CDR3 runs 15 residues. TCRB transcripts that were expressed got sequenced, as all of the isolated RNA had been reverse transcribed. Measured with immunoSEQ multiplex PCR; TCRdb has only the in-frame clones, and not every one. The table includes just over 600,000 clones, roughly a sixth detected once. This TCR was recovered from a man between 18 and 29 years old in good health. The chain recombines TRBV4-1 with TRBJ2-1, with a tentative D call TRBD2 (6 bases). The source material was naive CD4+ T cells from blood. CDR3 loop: CASSHGGSSYNEQFF. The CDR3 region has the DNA TGCGCCAGCAGCCATGGGGGGAGCTCCTACAATGAGCAGTTCTTC.